This TCR beta chain was sequenced in a study of T cell repertoires in cytomegalovirus infection. At the level of the study: Carrying CMV and the relevant HLA type showed in public TCR beta signatures. Study-wide results and caveats: HLA-C-restricted TCR beta clonotypes specific for CMV led the ex vivo response. Carriers of CMV and the relevant HLA type were discriminated by public TCR beta frequency.

MiXCR, run by TCRdb on the reads, gives a single entry per CDR3 protein. The repertoire has 740,000 or so distinct CDR3 sequences, 35% of them found once; the top ten carry around 2.8%. This clonotype was recorded many times. No antigen is known for it. One end of the junction fails to match germline, which may point to a read error. The CDR3 has 16 residues. CDR1 and CDR2 from the germline V gene are SGHVS and FNYEAQ. J is TRBJ2-5 and V is TRBV7-6, with TRBD2 matching over 10 bases. This receptor was taken from a human donor in good health (CMV status not recorded). Some clones in this sample may be carry-over from other donors' samples. The sequenced sample was PBMCs. The CDR3 loop reads CASSLLAGVAKESQYF. CDR3 sequence (DNA): TGTGCCAGCAGCTTACTAGCGGGGGTCGCGAAAGAGAGCCAGTACTTC.